These 17 T cell receptor beta chains share one sample of origin, sequenced in a study of shared clonotypes between healthy human individuals. Using immunoSEQ multiplex PCR, the repertoire was profiled, and TCRdb retains in-frame clones only, with some absent. Seen here are about 1,900,000 clones, less than 95% observed once, and the top ten hold more than 0.9%. Naive CD8 cells were CD45RO-negative, positively selected for CCR7, excluding terminally differentiated effector memory CD45RA+ cells. What was sequenced was naive CD8+ T cells sorted from blood. The source is a man between 18 and 35 years old in good health.

The chain recombines TRBV6-6 with TRBJ2-7, with TRBD1 matching 7 bases. The CDR3 runs 14 residues. V shed 5 bases and J 3 bases; nucleotides not matched to a gene: 7. Germline V gene sequence: CDR1 MNHNY, CDR2 SVGAGI (reference sequence). The CDR3 protein is CASSIIQGSYEQYF. CDR3 DNA sequence: TGTGCCAGCAGTATAATACAGGGGAGCTACGAGCAGTACTTC.

The V and J genes are TRBV14 and TRBJ1-1; 8 bases map to TRBD1. The V gene end was trimmed by 3 bases and the J gene end by 5 bases; junction bases not matched to a gene: 8. Germline CDR1 is SGHDN and CDR2 is FVKESK. The CDR3 extends over 15 amino acids. In DNA, the CDR3 is TGTGCCAGCAGCCACCTAGGACAGGGAAGGACTGAAGCTTTCTTT. It yields the protein CASSHLGQGRTEAFF.

This clone was seen more than once but under ten times. The genes are TRBV9 and TRBJ2-7; no firm D call. Germline V CDR1 and CDR2: SGDLS, YYNGEE. The CDR3 sequence is 14 residues long. V dropped 0 bases and J dropped 2 bases, with 9 bases sitting between them. In DNA, the CDR3 is TGTGCCAGCAGCGTAGATGATGATACCTACGAGCAGTACTTC. It specifies CASSVDDDTYEQYF.

The V call is TRBV5-1, the J call TRBJ2-2; D is uncertain. The germline V and J ends were trimmed by 0 bases and 1 base, with 7 bases remaining between them. Germline V CDR1 and CDR2: SGHRS, YFSETQ. This CDR3 has 15 amino acids. In nucleotides, the CDR3 is TGCGCCAGCAGCTTGGGCCTCTTGAACACCGGGGAGCTGTTTTTT. It is translated as CASSLGLLNTGELFF.

This clone was seen a single time. This rearrangement joins TRBV30 to TRBJ2-5; 7 bases fit TRBD2. The CDR3 runs 14 residues. The V segment lost 1 base and the J segment 2 bases; nucleotides outside the gene matches: 4. Germline-derived CDR1 and CDR2 are GTSNPN and SVGIG (reference sequence). CDR3 sequence reads: CAWSELALQETQYF. The CDR3, as DNA: TGTGCCTGGAGTGAACTAGCGCTTCAAGAGACCCAGTACTTC.

V gene TRBV9 combines with J gene TRBJ2-2, with 10 nucleotides matching TRBD2. With V trimmed by 0 bases and J by 5 bases, 7 bases remained unmatched. The CDR3 is 17 amino acids. The germline V gene encodes CDR1 SGDLS and CDR2 YYNGEE. The CDR3 spells CASSVEWLAGETGELFF. The CDR3 DNA follows: TGTGCCAGCAGCGTAGAGTGGCTAGCGGGGGAAACCGGGGAGCTGTTTTTT.

The CDR3 spells CASSPESADQETQYF. Written as DNA, the CDR3 is TGTGCCAGCAGTCCGGAATCGGCGGATCAAGAGACCCAGTACTTC. This rearrangement joins TRBV6-5 to TRBJ2-5; D is undetermined. CDR1 is MNHEY and CDR2 is SVGAGI in the germline V gene. Trimming took 5 bases from V and 2 from J, leaving 15 bases between them. This CDR3 is built from 15 residues.

Comment on this clone: The same CDR3 is also encoded by other DNA sequences in this sample. The V and J genes are TRBV4-1 and TRBJ2-5; D is uncertain. The germline V gene encodes CDR1 MGHRA and CDR2 YSYEKL. This CDR3 contains 13 residues. V was trimmed by 0 bases and J by 5 bases, leaving 7 bases between them. CDR3 in amino acids: CASSQDDEETQYF. Written as DNA, the CDR3 is TGCGCCAGCAGCCAAGATGACGAGGAGACCCAGTACTTC.

For this clone: Different DNA sequences within this sample yield the same CDR3. The J gene is TRBJ2-7, the V gene TRBV5-1; D tentatively reads TRBD1 or TRBD2 (5 bases each). Germline V lookup: CDR1 SGHRS, CDR2 YFSETQ. There are 13 residues in the CDR3. V lost 0 bases, J lost 3 bases, and 7 bases lay in between. The CDR3 loop reads CASSLGGDYEQYF. Here the CDR3 DNA reads TGCGCCAGCAGCTTGGGAGGGGACTACGAGCAGTACTTC.

In this sample, this clone turned up once. The CDR3 spells CASSVGGEADTQYF. CDR3 DNA: TGTGCCAGCAGTGTCGGGGGCGAAGCGGATACGCAGTATTTT. The chain uses TRBV2 and TRBJ2-3; D could derive from TRBD1 or TRBD2 (6 bases each). CDR1 is SNHLY, CDR2 FYNNEI, per germline. The CDR3 consists of 14 residues. Trimming took 4 bases from V and 6 from J, leaving 14 bases between them.

A word on this clone: Other DNA sequences in this specimen translate into the identical CDR3. The chain combines TRBV5-4 with TRBJ2-3; no definite D call. Germline V gene sequence: CDR1 SGHNT, CDR2 YYREEE (reference sequence). The CDR3 is made up of 13 amino acids. V was pared by 1 base and J by 1 base, with 4 bases between. The CDR3: CASSLRGTDTQYF. The CDR3, as DNA: TGTGCCAGCAGCTTGAGGGGCACAGATACGCAGTATTTT.

The chain has TRBV30 and TRBJ2-2; 7 bases are a match to TRBD2. Germline CDR1 reads GTSNPN; CDR2 reads SVGIG (reference sequence). V lost 8 bases, J lost 1 base, and 1 base stayed unmatched. The CDR3 contains 12 residues. The CDR3 region is CAGGENTGELFF. The CDR3 DNA sequence: TGTGCCGGGGGGGAGAACACCGGGGAGCTGTTTTTT.

This clone was counted only a few times. The chain couples TRBV13 to TRBJ2-2; maybe TRBD1 (7 bases). Trimming stripped 5 bases from V and 4 bases from J, with 20 bases between. Germline V gene data show CDR1 as PRHDT and CDR2 as FYEKMQ (reference sequence). The CDR3 contains 17 residues. Here the CDR3 reads CASSESNNRGGTGELFF. In DNA, the CDR3 is TGTGCCAGCAGCGAATCTAATAACAGGGGAGGCACCGGGGAGCTGTTTTTT.

V and J are TRBV7-8 and TRBJ1-2; 8 positions agree with TRBD1. This CDR3 has 15 residues. The ends lost 6 bases at V and 8 bases at J; junction bases unmatched: 14. In germline, CDR1 is SGHVS, CDR2 FQNEAQ. This chain's CDR3 is CASSALTGATEGYTF. The CDR3 DNA sequence: TGTGCCAGCAGTGCACTGACAGGGGCTACGGAAGGCTACACCTTC.

In this sample, this clone turned up once. The V call is TRBV25-1, the J call TRBJ2-5; 10 bases match TRBD2. Germline V gene lookup returns CDR1 MGHDK and CDR2 SYGVNS. With 1 base clipped from V and 2 bases from J, the junction kept 1 base outside the gene matches. The CDR3 is 15 amino acids. The CDR3 nucleotides read TGTGCCAGCAGTGAATGGACTAGCGGTCAAGAGACCCAGTACTTC. It specifies CASSEWTSGQETQYF.

This chain joins TRBV18 and TRBJ2-5; 7 bases match TRBD1. The J segment lost 0 bases and the V segment lost 6 bases, leaving 10 bases of the junction unmatched. The CDR3 is made up of 16 amino acids. Germline assignment: CDR1 KGHSH and CDR2 LQKENI. The CDR3, as DNA: TGTGCCAGCTCTCTGGACAGGCCGGGACACCAAGAGACCCAGTACTTC. Translating it yields CASSLDRPGHQETQYF. Looking up the rest from reference TRBV18 and TRBJ2-5 gives the full variable domain: NAGVMQNPRHLVRRRGQEARLRCSPMKGHSHVYWYRQLPEEGLKFMVYLQKENIIDESGMPKERFSAEFPKEGPSILRIQQVVRGDSAAYFCASSLDRPGHQETQYFGPGTRLLVL.

This chain connects TRBV27 to TRBJ1-1, with D perhaps matching TRBD1 (6 bases). The CDR3 sequence is 14 residues long. Germline CDR1 is MNHEY and CDR2 is SMNVEV (reference sequence). The V gene lost 7 bases and the J gene lost 8 bases, with 20 bases spanning the gap. This chain's CDR3 is CASMGGSYPLEAFF. CDR3 nucleotide sequence: TGTGCCAGCATGGGGGGCAGCTACCCTCTAGAAGCTTTCTTT.